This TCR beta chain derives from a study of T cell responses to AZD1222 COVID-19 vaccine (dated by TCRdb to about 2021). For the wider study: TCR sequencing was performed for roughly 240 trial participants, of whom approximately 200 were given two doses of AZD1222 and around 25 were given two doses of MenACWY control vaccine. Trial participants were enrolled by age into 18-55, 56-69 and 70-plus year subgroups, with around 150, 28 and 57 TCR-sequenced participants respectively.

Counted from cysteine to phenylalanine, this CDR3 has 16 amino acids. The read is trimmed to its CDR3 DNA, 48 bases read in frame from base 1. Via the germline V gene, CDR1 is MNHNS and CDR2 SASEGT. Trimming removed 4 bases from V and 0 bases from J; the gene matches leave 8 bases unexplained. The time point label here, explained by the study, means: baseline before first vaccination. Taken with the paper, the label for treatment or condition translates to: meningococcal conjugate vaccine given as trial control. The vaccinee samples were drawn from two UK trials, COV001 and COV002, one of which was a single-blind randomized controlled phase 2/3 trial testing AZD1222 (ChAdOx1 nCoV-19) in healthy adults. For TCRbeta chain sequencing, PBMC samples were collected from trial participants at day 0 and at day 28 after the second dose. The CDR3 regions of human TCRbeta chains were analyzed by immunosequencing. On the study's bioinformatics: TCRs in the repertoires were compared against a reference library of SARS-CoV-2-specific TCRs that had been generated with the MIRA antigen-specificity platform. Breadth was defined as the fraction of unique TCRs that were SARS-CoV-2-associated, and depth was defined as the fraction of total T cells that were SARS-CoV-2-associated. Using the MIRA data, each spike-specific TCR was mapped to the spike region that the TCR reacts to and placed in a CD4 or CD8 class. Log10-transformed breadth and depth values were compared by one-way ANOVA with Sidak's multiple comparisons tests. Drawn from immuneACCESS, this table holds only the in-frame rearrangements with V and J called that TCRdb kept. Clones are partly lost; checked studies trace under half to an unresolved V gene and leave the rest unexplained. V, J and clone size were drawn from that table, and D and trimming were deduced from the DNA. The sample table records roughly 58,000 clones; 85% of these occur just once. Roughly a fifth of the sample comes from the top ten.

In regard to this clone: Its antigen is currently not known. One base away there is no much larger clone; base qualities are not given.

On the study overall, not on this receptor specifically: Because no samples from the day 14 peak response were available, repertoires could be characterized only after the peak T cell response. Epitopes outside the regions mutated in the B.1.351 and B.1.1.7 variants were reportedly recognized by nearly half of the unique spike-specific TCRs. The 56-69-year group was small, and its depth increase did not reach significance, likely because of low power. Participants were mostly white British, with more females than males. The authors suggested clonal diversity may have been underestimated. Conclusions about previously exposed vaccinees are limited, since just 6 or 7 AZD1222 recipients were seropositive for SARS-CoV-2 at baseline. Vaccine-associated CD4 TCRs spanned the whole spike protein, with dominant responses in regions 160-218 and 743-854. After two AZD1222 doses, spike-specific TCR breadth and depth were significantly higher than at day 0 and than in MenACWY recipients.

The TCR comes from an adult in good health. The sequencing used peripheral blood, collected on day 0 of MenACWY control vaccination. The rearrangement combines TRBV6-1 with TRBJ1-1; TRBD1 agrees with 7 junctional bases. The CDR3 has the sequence CASSVNRGNLNTEAFF. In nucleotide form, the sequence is TGTGCCAGCAGTGTTAACAGGGGCAATTTGAACACTGAAGCTTTCTTT.